The entry below gives a single T cell receptor (beta chain) sequence along with its context. The antigen is unknown. One junction end disagrees with the germline gene, perhaps due to a read error. PCR employed 60 Vbeta and 13 Jbeta primers. Original handling: Later analysis identified around 85 million unique TCR beta chains, 10 million to 12 million shared. Clones were read by immunoSEQ multiplex PCR, and TCRdb kept only the in-frame ones, dropping some. D and trimming come from the DNA, and the V and J calls and clone size come from that table. The sample holds roughly 30,000 clones. The data are from a study of cytomegalovirus exposure and HLA in healthy donors. General observations from the study: Excluded were some V segments that proved indistinguishable, including TRBV6-2 and TRBV6-3.

Germline V CDR1 and CDR2: GTSNPN, SVGIG (reference sequence). The CDR3 extends over 16 amino acids. The J gene is TRBJ1-1, the V gene TRBV30; D call uncertain. The sample comprised PBMCs. This TCR came from a middle-aged woman in good health and CMV-seropositive. This chain's CDR3 is CAWAPLGEGSWTEDFF. The CDR3 nucleotides read TGTGCCTGGGCCCCCCTAGGTGAGGGTTCGTGGACTGAAGATTTCTTT.